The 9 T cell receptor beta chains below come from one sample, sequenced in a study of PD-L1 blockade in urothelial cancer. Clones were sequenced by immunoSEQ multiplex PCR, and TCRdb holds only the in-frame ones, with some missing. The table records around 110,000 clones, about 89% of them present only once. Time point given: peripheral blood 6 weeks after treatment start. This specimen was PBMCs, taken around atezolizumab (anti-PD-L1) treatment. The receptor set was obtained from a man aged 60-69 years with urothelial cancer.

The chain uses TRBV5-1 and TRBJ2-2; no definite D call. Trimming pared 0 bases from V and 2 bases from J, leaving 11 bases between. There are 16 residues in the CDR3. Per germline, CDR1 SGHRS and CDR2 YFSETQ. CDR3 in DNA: TGCGCCAGCAGCTTGGGGTTAGCACTAAACACCGGGGAGCTGTTTTTT. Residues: CASSLGLALNTGELFF.

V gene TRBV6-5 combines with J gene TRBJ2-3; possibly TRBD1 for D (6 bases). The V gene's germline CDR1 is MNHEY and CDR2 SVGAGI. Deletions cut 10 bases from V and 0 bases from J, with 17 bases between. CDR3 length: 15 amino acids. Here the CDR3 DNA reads TGTGCCACTTCCAGGGGTGGGGGAAGCACAGATACGCAGTATTTT. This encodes CATSRGGGSTDTQYF.

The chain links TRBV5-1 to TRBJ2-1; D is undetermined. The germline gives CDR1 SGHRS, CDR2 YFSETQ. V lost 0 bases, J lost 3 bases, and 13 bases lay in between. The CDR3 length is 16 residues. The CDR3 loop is CASSLEDPAYYNEQFF. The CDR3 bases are TGCGCCAGCAGCTTGGAAGACCCAGCGTACTACAATGAGCAGTTCTTC.

The CDR3 protein is CASSPRGSKGDGYTF. For the CDR3, the DNA is TGCGCCAGCAGCCCGAGGGGGAGTAAGGGCGATGGCTACACCTTC. The chain links TRBV5-1 to TRBJ1-2; D is perhaps TRBD1 (6 bases). This CDR3 region has 15 residues. Per the germline V gene, CDR1 is SGHRS and CDR2 is YFSETQ. V shed 4 bases and J shed 6 bases, with 19 bases lying between them.

The CDR3 nucleotides read TGTGCCAGCACTCCCGCCCGGGGCAGGGGGCTAAGGTACGAGCAGTACTTC. Its protein product is CASTPARGRGLRYEQYF. V and J are TRBV28 and TRBJ2-7; 8 nucleotides align to TRBD1. The CDR3 has 17 amino acids. Germline V gene lookup returns CDR1 MDHEN and CDR2 SYDVKM. The ends lost 7 bases at V and 4 bases at J; junction bases unmatched: 18.

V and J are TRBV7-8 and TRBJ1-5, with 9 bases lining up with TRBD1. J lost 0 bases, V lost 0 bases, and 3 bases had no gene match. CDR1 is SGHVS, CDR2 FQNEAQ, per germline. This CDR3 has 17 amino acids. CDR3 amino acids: CASSLADRGDSNQPQHF. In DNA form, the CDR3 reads TGTGCCAGCAGCTTAGCGGACAGGGGTGATAGCAATCAGCCCCAGCATTTT.

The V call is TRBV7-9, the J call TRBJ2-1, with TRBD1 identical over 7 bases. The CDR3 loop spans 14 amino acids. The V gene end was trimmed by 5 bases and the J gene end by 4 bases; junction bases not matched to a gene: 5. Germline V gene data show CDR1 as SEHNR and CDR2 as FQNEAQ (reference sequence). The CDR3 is CASSRPGQYNEQFF. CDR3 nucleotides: TGTGCCAGCAGCCGCCCGGGACAGTACAATGAGCAGTTCTTC.

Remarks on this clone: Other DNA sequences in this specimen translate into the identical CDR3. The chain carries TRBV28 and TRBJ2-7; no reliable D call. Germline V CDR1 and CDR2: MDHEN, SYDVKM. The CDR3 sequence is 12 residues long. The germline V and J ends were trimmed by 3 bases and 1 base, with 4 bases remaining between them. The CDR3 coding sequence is TGTGCCAGCAGTTTTTTATCCTACGAGCAGTACTTC. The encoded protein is CASSFLSYEQYF. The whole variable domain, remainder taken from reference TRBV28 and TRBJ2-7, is DVKVTQSSRYLVKRTGEKVFLECVQDMDHENMFWYRQDPGLGLRLIYFSYDVKMKEKGDIPEGYSVSREKKERFSLILESASTNQTSMYLCASSFLSYEQYFGPGTRLTVT.

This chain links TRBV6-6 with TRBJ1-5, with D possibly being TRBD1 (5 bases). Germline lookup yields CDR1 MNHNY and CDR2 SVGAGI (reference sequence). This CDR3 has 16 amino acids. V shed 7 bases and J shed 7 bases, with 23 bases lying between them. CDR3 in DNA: TGTGCCAGCAATCGTGAACTCGACGGCGGGGGACAGCCCCAGCATTTT. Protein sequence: CASNRELDGGGQPQHF.